The 29 T cell receptor beta chains below all came from one sample that was sequenced in a study of blood T cell repertoires in COVID-19. Sequencing was performed with immunoSEQ multiplex PCR; in TCRdb, only in-frame clones are kept and a portion is missing. The sample has approximately 260,000 clones, approximately 88% seen once. Sequencing was done on a sample of PBMCs or T cells enriched from blood (not recorded which). The receptors originated from a woman aged 40 to 49 with acute COVID-19.

This clone came up a few times. The chain combines TRBV13 with TRBJ2-7, with 8 nucleotides matching TRBD2. The ends lost 5 bases at V and 2 bases at J; junction bases unmatched: 8. The length of the CDR3 is 15 residues. Germline CDR1 PRHDT, CDR2 FYEKMQ (reference sequence). CDR3 coding DNA: TGTGCCAGCAGCAGGCAGCGGGAGCTCCCCTACGAGCAGTACTTC. It codes for CASSRQRELPYEQYF.

This sequence joins TRBV24-1 and TRBJ1-1, with 7 bases matching TRBD1. The CDR3 is made up of 13 amino acids. Trimming at V came to 7 bases and at J to 1 base, leaving 2 bases not matched to a gene. Germline CDR1 is KGHDR and CDR2 is SFDVKD. The CDR3 bases are TGTGCCACCAGGGGGGACAGGAACACTGAAGCTTTCTTT. Its protein product is CATRGDRNTEAFF.

This clone has ten or more counts. The CDR3 sequence is CASHRDRDQPQHF. The CDR3 nucleotides are TGTGCCAGCCACCGGGACAGGGATCAGCCCCAGCATTTT. The chain links TRBV19 to TRBJ1-5; 9 nucleotides align to TRBD1. The length of the CDR3 is 13 residues. Trimming removed 9 bases from V and 5 bases from J; junction bases left unmatched: 5. The germline CDR1 and CDR2 sequences are LNHDA and SQIVND (reference sequence).

This clone was recorded a few times. The chain recombines TRBV2 with TRBJ1-5; tentative D call: TRBD1 (5 bases). The germline V and J ends were trimmed by 7 bases and 1 base, with 14 bases remaining between them. Germline-derived CDR1 and CDR2 are SNHLY and FYNNEI. There are 15 residues in the CDR3. CDR3 region: CASKVGLPSNQPQHF. CDR3 sequence (DNA): TGTGCCAGCAAGGTGGGACTACCCAGCAATCAGCCCCAGCATTTT.

Here the CDR3 reads CASSQEGAYNYGYTF. The CDR3 DNA reads as TGTGCCAGCAGCCAAGAAGGGGCCTATAACTATGGCTACACCTTC. This chain connects TRBV3-1 (or the pseudogene TRBV3-2) to TRBJ1-2; a possible D gene is TRBD1 (5 bases). Germline lookup yields CDR1 LGHDT and CDR2 YNNKEL (reference sequence). The V and J ends lost 0 bases and 1 base respectively, with 9 bases between them. This CDR3 is 15 amino acids long.

This sequence joins TRBV11-1 and TRBJ2-7; 14 bases line up with TRBD2. Germline-derived CDR1 and CDR2 are SGHAT and FQDESV (reference sequence). J gave up 3 bases and V 1 base, and 2 bases lay outside the gene matches. The CDR3 has 16 amino acids. The CDR3 reads CASSLGGLAGDYEQYF. The CDR3 bases are TGTGCCAGCAGCTTAGGGGGACTAGCGGGAGACTACGAGCAGTACTTC.

The CDR3 DNA is TGTGCCAGCAGTTCCGGACAGGGGGGTTTTTATCAGCCCCAGCATTTT. Its protein product is CASSSGQGGFYQPQHF. This chain joins TRBV27 and TRBJ1-5, with 10 bases aligning to TRBD1. The CDR3 has 16 residues. Germline V gives CDR1 MNHEY, CDR2 SMNVEV (reference sequence). Losses at the gene ends were 4 bases for V and 5 bases for J; bases not matched to a gene: 8.

A single count supports this clone. This rearrangement joins TRBV21-1 to TRBJ2-7; TRBD1 is the table's D call, not checked against the DNA. TRBV21-1 is assigned pseudogene status. This CDR3 has 12 amino acids. CDR3 residues: CASSVDRGEQYV. The DNA for the CDR3 is TGTGCCAGCAGCGTGGACAGGGGCGAGCAGTACGTC.

V is TRBV9 and J is TRBJ1-2; TRBD1 matches 7 bases. V was pared by 3 bases and J by 8 bases, with 7 bases of the junction left unmatched. CDR3 length: 13 amino acids. CDR1 and CDR2 from the germline V gene are SGDLS and YYNGEE. CDR3 region: CASSADRDGGYTF. The CDR3, as DNA: TGTGCCAGCAGCGCAGACAGGGATGGGGGCTACACCTTC.

This clone was observed a single time. The V call is TRBV2, the J call TRBJ1-3; 8 positions agree with TRBD1. J gave up 2 bases and V 5 bases, and 5 bases lay outside the gene matches. Germline lookup yields CDR1 SNHLY and CDR2 FYNNEI. The CDR3 has 15 residues. CDR3 nucleotide sequence: TGTGCCAGCAGTACAGGGGGGTGGACTGGAAACACCATATATTTT. Its protein product is CASSTGGWTGNTIYF.

The chain recombines TRBV11-2 with TRBJ2-1; 10 bases are a match to TRBD2. V lost 0 bases and J lost 10; bases outside the gene matches: 6. CDR3 length: 15 amino acids. Germline V gives CDR1 SGHAT, CDR2 FQNNGV. CDR3 nucleotides: TGTGCCAGCAGCTTAGAAGCGGGAGGGCGGTCGGAGCAGTTCTTC. It translates to CASSLEAGGRSEQFF. Drawing the rest from reference TRBV11-2 and TRBJ2-1, the complete variable domain is EAGVAQSPRYKIIEKRQSVAFWCNPISGHATLYWYQQILGQGPKLLIQFQNNGVVDDSQLPKDRFSAERLKGVDSTLKIQPAKLEDSAVYLCASSLEAGGRSEQFFGPGTRLTVL.

The chain joins TRBV28 to TRBJ1-2; D might be TRBD1 (5 bases). V was trimmed by 3 bases and J by 4 bases, leaving 9 bases between them. The CDR3 runs to 13 residues. From germline, CDR1 is MDHEN and CDR2 SYDVKM. The CDR3, as DNA: TGTGCCAGCAGTTTTGGAGGGGCCTATGGCTACACCTTC. Amino acid sequence: CASSFGGAYGYTF.

The rearrangement joins TRBV18 to TRBJ1-2; 10 bases line up with TRBD1. The CDR3 has 16 residues. CDR1 is KGHSH, CDR2 LQKENI, per germline. J was trimmed by 1 base and V by 3 bases; bases with no gene match: 5. CDR3 DNA sequence: TGTGCCAGCTCACCGGGACAGGGGACTTTTAACTATGGCTACACCTTC. Translation gives CASSPGQGTFNYGYTF.

The genes are TRBV6-5 and TRBJ1-6; no firm D call. Germline lookup yields CDR1 MNHEY and CDR2 SVGAGI. The CDR3 spans 13 residues. V was pared by 0 bases and J by 9 bases, with 6 bases between. The CDR3 bases are TGTGCCAGCAGTTACTCGGCGGTTTCACCCCTCCACTTT. Its protein is CASSYSAVSPLHF.

The chain joins TRBV3-1 (or the pseudogene TRBV3-2) to TRBJ1-2; 8 positions match TRBD1. J lost 8 bases, V lost 0 bases, and 5 bases had no gene match. Germline V gene data show CDR1 as LGHDT and CDR2 as YNNKEL (reference sequence). The CDR3 length is 14 residues. In DNA form, the CDR3 reads TGTGCCAGCAGCCAAGATTTACAGGGGGTGGGCTACACCTTC. Translation: CASSQDLQGVGYTF.

This clone was picked up one time. The genes are TRBV10-2 and TRBJ1-1; TRBD1 matches 7 bases. Per germline, CDR1 WSHSY and CDR2 SAAADI. This CDR3 has 12 residues. The trim removed 10 bases at V and 3 bases at J, leaving 5 bases unmatched. The CDR3 DNA sequence: TGCGCCACCCAGGGGGGCTACACTGAAGCTTTCTTT. Protein: CATQGGYTEAFF.

The chain carries TRBV3-1 (or the pseudogene TRBV3-2) and TRBJ2-7; 7 positions match TRBD1. This CDR3 comprises 13 residues. Trimming at V came to 4 bases and at J to 0 bases, leaving 0 bases not matched to a gene. CDR1 and CDR2 from the germline V gene are LGHDT and YNNKEL (reference sequence). This CDR3 reads CASSRDSSYEQYF. The DNA for the CDR3 is TGTGCCAGCAGCCGGGACAGCTCCTACGAGCAGTACTTC.

The CDR3, as DNA: TGCGCCAGCAGCTTGGGAGCGGGAGTCAGCACAGATACGCAGTATTTT. Encoded protein: CASSLGAGVSTDTQYF. The chain carries TRBV5-1 and TRBJ2-3, with 8 bases identical to TRBD2. Per germline, CDR1 SGHRS and CDR2 YFSETQ. The V segment lost 0 bases and the J segment 0 bases; nucleotides outside the gene matches: 3. The CDR3 runs 16 residues.

The genes are TRBV10-1 and TRBJ2-5; 8 bases line up with TRBD2. Per the germline V gene, CDR1 is WNHNN and CDR2 is SYGVQD (reference sequence). The V segment lost 7 bases and the J segment 2 bases; nucleotides outside the gene matches: 6. The CDR3 is 14 amino acids. CDR3 bases: TGCGCCAGCATAGCGGGACTTTTTCAAGAGACCCAGTACTTC. Its protein is CASIAGLFQETQYF.

J is TRBJ1-5 and V is TRBV20-1, with D maybe TRBD1 (5 bases). CDR3 length: 12 residues. CDR1 and CDR2 from the germline V gene are DFQATT and SNEGSKA (reference sequence). Trimming pared 3 bases from V and 7 bases from J, leaving 10 bases between. The CDR3 protein is CSASRRDQPQHF. The CDR3 region has the DNA TGCAGTGCTAGTAGGCGGGACCAGCCCCAGCATTTT.

The table lists this clone with a count of one. V gene TRBV27 combines with J gene TRBJ1-2, with a tentative D call TRBD1 (6 bases). Germline CDR1 MNHEY, CDR2 SMNVEV (reference sequence). This CDR3 is 14 amino acids long. The germline V and J ends were trimmed by 8 bases and 4 bases, with 17 bases remaining between them. CDR3 sequence reads: CASYSRTEPYGYTF. DNA for the CDR3: TGTGCCAGCTATTCTAGGACAGAGCCCTATGGCTACACCTTC.

The chain links TRBV11-2 to TRBJ1-5, with D possibly matching TRBD1 (6 bases). Trimming removed 0 bases at V and 6 bases at J, with 6 bases between. CDR3 length: 13 amino acids. Germline lookup yields CDR1 SGHAT and CDR2 FQNNGV. The chain's CDR3 is CASSLEGAQPQHF. CDR3 nucleotide sequence: TGTGCCAGCAGCTTAGAGGGGGCTCAGCCCCAGCATTTT.

This clone appeared a single time. This rearrangement joins TRBV6-5 to TRBJ2-5; D is undetermined. Per the germline V gene, CDR1 is MNHEY and CDR2 is SVGAGI. The germline V and J ends were trimmed by 6 bases and 0 bases, with 11 bases remaining between them. This CDR3 contains 14 residues. CDR3 DNA sequence: TGTGCCAGCAGGATGAGGCGCTACCAAGAGACCCAGTACTTC. Residues: CASRMRRYQETQYF.

This chain connects TRBV14 to TRBJ2-1; D remains ambiguous. The germline gives CDR1 SGHDN, CDR2 FVKESK. Trimming removed 4 bases at V and 0 bases at J, with 13 bases between. The CDR3 sequence is 16 residues long. The CDR3: CASSRPDSNSYNEQFF. In DNA, the CDR3 is TGTGCCAGCAGCCGACCAGACTCGAACTCCTACAATGAGCAGTTCTTC.

The chain carries TRBV2 and TRBJ1-1; D may be TRBD1 (5 bases). Per the germline V gene, CDR1 is SNHLY and CDR2 is FYNNEI. The ends were cut back, 3 bases at V and 0 bases at J, with 11 bases in the middle. The CDR3 contains 15 residues. CDR3 protein: CASSDLRQMNTEAFF. DNA for the CDR3: TGTGCCAGCAGTGATCTGCGACAGATGAACACTGAAGCTTTCTTT.

The chain joins TRBV7-9 to TRBJ1-1; D is uncertain. This CDR3 is built from 14 residues. Germline CDR1 is SEHNR and CDR2 is FQNEAQ (reference sequence). Deletions cut 1 base from V and 0 bases from J, with 6 bases between. The CDR3 DNA reads TGTGCCAGCAGCTTAGGACTCATGAACACTGAAGCTTTCTTT. It encodes CASSLGLMNTEAFF.

This sequence joins TRBV29-1 and TRBJ2-1; maybe TRBD2 (6 bases). The V gene's germline CDR1 is SQVTM and CDR2 ANQGSEA. The CDR3 length is 14 residues. Trimming left V 4 bases short and J 5 bases short, with 15 bases between. The CDR3 is CSVVFAGFNNEQFF. The CDR3 DNA sequence: TGCAGCGTTGTATTCGCGGGGTTTAACAATGAGCAGTTCTTC.

This sequence joins TRBV19 and TRBJ1-1; 7 bases agree with TRBD1. The CDR3 is 16 residues long. V gave up 3 bases and J gave up 0 bases; unmatched junction bases: 7. Looked up from germline, CDR1 is LNHDA and CDR2 is SQIVND (reference sequence). For the CDR3, the DNA is TGTGCCAGTAGTATGAGGGCAGGGGGGCTGAACACTGAAGCTTTCTTT. It specifies CASSMRAGGLNTEAFF.

The chain's CDR3 is CASSTGTGSQETQYF. The CDR3 coding sequence is TGTGCTAGTAGTACCGGGACAGGTTCCCAAGAGACCCAGTACTTC. J is TRBJ2-5 and V is TRBV7-7, with 8 bases matching TRBD1. CDR3 length: 15 residues. The germline V gene has CDR1 SSHAT and CDR2 FNYEAQ (reference sequence).